Included here is one TCR beta chain sequence, with context. As yet, its antigen is unknown. This sample is part of a study of T cell repertoires in cytomegalovirus infection. The overall study: Indications of both CMV infection and matching HLA type were provided by public TCR beta signatures. Findings and limits, study-wide: Cumulative public TCR beta family frequency identified carriers of CMV plus the relevant HLA.

TCRdb analysed the reads with MiXCR anew, one entry per CDR3 protein. The table includes about 160,000 distinct CDR3 sequences, 15% to 20% detected once. Germline V gene lookup returns CDR1 SGHNT and CDR2 YENEEA. The CDR3 spans 17 residues. Trimming took 0 bases from V and 5 from J, leaving 18 bases between them. The chain joins TRBV11-3 to TRBJ2-3; perhaps TRBD1 as D (6 bases). The receptor comes from a human donor in good health (CMV status not recorded). Some clones in this sample may be carry-over from other donors' samples. What was sequenced was CD8+ T cells from PBMCs. CDR3 sequence reads: CASSLDIRGTPQDTQYF. CDR3 coding DNA: TGTGCCAGCAGCTTAGATATAAGAGGGACACCCCAAGATACGCAGTATTTT. The entire variable domain, with the rest obtained from reference TRBV11-3 and TRBJ2-3, is as follows: EAGVVQSPRYKIIEKKQPVAFWCNPISGHNTLYWYLQNLGQGPELLIRYENEEAVDDSQLPKDRFSAERLKGVDSTLKIQPAELGDSAVYLCASSLDIRGTPQDTQYFGPGTRLTVL.